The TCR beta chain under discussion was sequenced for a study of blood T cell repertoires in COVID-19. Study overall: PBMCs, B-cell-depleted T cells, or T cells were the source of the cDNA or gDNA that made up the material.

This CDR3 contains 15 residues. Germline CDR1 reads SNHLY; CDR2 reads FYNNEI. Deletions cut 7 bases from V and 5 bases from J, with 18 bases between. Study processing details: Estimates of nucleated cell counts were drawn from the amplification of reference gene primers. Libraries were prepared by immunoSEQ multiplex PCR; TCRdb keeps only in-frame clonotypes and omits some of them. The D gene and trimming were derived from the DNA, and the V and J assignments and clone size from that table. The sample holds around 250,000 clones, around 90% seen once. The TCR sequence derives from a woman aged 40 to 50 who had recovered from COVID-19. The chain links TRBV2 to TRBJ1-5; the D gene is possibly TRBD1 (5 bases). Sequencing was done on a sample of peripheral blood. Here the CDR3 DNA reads TGTGCCAGCACCCCCGAGGAGACAGTCTATCAGCCCCAGCATTTT. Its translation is CASTPEETVYQPQHF.